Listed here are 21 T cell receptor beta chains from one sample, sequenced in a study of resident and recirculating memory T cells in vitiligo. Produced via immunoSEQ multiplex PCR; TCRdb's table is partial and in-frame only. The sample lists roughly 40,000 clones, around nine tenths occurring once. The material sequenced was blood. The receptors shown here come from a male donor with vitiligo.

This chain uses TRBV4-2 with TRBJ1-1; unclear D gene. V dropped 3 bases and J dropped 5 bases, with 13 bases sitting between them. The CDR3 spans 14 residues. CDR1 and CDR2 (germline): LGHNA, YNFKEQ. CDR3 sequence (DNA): TGTGCCAGCAGCCAGGTAGGCGGGCTAACTGAAGCTTTCTTT. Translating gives CASSQVGGLTEAFF.

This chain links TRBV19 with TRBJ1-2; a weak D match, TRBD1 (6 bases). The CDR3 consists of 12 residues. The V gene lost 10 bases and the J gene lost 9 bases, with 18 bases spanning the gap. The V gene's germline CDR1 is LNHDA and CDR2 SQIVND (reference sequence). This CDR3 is CATSLDSTSYTF. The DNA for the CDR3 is TGTGCCACCTCGTTGGACAGCACGAGCTACACCTTC.

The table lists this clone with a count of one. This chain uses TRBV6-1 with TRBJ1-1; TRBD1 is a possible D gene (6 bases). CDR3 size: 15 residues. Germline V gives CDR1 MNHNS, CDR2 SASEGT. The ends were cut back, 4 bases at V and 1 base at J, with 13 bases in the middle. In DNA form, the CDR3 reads TGTGCCAGCAGTGCTCTTGGGGGCAGGAACACTGAAGCTTTCTTT. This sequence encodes CASSALGGRNTEAFF.

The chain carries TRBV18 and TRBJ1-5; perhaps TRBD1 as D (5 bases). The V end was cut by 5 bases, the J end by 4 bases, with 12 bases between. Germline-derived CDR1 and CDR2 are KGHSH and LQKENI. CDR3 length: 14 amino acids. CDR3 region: CASSADRSNQPQHF. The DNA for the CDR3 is TGTGCCAGCTCAGCCGACAGAAGTAATCAGCCCCAGCATTTT.

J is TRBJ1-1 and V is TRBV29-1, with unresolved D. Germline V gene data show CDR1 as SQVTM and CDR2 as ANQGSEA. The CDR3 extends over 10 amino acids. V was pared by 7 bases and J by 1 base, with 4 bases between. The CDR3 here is CSGQNTEAFF. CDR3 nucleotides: TGCAGCGGACAGAACACTGAAGCTTTCTTT.

CDR3 region: CASSSGTGYHNEQFF. The CDR3 DNA reads as TGTGCCAGCAGTTCCGGGACAGGGTATCACAATGAGCAGTTCTTC. The J gene is TRBJ2-1, the V gene TRBV5-4; the match to TRBD1 covers 9 bases. CDR1 and CDR2 from the germline V gene are SGHNT and YYREEE (reference sequence). The CDR3 consists of 15 residues. The J segment lost 5 bases and the V segment lost 5 bases, leaving 8 bases of the junction unmatched.

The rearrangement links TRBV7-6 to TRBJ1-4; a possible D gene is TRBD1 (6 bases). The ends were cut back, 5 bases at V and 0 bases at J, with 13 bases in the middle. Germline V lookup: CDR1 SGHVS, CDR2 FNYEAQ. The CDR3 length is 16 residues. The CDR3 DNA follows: TGTGCCAGCAGCCTGGACAGATCATCAACTAATGAAAAACTGTTTTTT. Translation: CASSLDRSSTNEKLFF.

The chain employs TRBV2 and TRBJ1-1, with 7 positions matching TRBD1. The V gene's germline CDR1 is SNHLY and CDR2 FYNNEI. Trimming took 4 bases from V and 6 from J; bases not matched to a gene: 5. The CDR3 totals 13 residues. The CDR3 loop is CASSGQGSAEAFF. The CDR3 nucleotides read TGTGCCAGCAGTGGACAGGGTAGCGCTGAAGCTTTCTTT.

The CDR3 spells CASSRPGQGIYEQYF. DNA of the CDR3: TGCGCCAGCAGCCGCCCGGGACAGGGTATCTACGAGCAGTACTTC. This sequence joins TRBV4-1 and TRBJ2-7; 9 bases match TRBD1. The V and J ends lost 4 bases and 3 bases, in that order; junction bases with no gene match: 7. The germline V gene encodes CDR1 MGHRA and CDR2 YSYEKL. There are 15 residues in the CDR3.

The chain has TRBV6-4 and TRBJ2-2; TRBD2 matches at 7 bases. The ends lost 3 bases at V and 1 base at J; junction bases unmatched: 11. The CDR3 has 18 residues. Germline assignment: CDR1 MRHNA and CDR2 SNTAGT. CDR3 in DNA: TGTGCCAGCAGTGAAAAAGGGACTACTAGCGAGAACACCGGGGAGCTGTTTTTT. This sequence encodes CASSEKGTTSENTGELFF.

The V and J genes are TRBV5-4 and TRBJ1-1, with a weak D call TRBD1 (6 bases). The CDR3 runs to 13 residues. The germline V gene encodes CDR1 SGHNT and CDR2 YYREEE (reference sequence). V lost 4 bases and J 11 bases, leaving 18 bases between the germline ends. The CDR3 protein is CASSQNRERQAFF. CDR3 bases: TGTGCCAGCAGCCAGAACAGGGAGAGGCAGGCTTTCTTT.

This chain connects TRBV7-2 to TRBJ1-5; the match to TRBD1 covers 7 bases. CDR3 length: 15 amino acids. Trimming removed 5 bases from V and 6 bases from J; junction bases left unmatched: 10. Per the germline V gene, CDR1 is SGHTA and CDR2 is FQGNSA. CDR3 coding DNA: TGTGCCAGCAGCCTTCCAGGGGGAAGGGGTCAGCCCCAGCATTTT. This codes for CASSLPGGRGQPQHF.

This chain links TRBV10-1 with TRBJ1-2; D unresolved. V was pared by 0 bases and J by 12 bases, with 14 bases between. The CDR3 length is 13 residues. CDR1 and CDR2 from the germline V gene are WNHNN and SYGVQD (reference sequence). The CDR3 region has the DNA TGCGCCAGCAGTGAGTCGGTTCTTCCTAGAAACACCTTC. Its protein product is CASSESVLPRNTF.

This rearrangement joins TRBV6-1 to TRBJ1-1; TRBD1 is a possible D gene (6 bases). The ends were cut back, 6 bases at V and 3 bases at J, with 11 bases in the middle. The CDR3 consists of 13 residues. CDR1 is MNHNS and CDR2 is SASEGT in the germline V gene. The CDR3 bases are TGTGCCAGCAGCGTTACAGGGTACACTGAAGCTTTCTTT. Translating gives CASSVTGYTEAFF.

CDR3 nucleotides: TGTGCCAGTAGCCTGGTCGTGGCAGGGCAGTGGGAGCAGTACTTC. Protein: CASSLVVAGQWEQYF. This chain links TRBV19 with TRBJ2-7; D possibly corresponds to TRBD1 (5 bases). This CDR3 has 15 residues. Germline V lookup: CDR1 LNHDA, CDR2 SQIVND (reference sequence). V gave up 6 bases and J gave up 7 bases, with 22 bases separating them.

The CDR3 protein is CASSQGPRGETQYF. Written as DNA, the CDR3 is TGTGCCAGCAGTCAAGGACCGAGGGGGGAGACCCAGTACTTC. This chain joins TRBV6-5 and TRBJ2-5, with TRBD1 as a possible D gene (6 bases). Germline-derived CDR1 and CDR2 are MNHEY and SVGAGI. V gave up 5 bases and J gave up 5 bases, with 15 bases separating them. CDR3 length equals 14 residues.

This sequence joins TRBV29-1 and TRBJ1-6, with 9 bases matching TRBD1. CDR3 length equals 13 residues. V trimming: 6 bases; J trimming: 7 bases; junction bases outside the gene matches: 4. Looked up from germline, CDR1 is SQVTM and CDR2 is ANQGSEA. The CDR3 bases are TGCAGCGTGGGACAGGGCCGGAATTCACCCCTCCACTTT. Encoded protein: CSVGQGRNSPLHF. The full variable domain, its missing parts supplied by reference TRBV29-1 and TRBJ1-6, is SAVISQKPSRDICQRGTSLTIQCQVDSQVTMMFWYRQQPGQSLTLIATANQGSEATYESGFVIDKFPISRPNLTFSTLTVSNMSPEDSSIYLCSVGQGRNSPLHFGNGTRLTVT.

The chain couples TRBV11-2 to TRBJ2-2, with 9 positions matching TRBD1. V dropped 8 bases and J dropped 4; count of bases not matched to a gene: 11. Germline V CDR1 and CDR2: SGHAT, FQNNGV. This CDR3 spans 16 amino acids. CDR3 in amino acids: CASRQPGQGRTGELFF. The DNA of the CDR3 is TGTGCCAGCCGTCAACCGGGACAGGGCCGCACCGGGGAGCTGTTTTTT.

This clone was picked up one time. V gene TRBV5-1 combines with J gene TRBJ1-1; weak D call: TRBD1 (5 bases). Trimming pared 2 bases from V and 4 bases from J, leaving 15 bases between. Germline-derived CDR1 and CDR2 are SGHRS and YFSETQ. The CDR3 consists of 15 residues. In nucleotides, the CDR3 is TGCGCCAGCAGCTTCCAGGGAGGTAGGGGCACTGAAGCTTTCTTT. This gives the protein CASSFQGGRGTEAFF.

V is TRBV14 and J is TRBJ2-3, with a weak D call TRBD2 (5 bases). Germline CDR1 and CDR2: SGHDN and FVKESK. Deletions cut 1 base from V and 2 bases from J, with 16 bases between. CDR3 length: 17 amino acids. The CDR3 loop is CASSQARRGRFTDTQYF. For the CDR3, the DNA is TGTGCCAGCAGCCAAGCCCGTCGTGGGAGATTCACAGATACGCAGTATTTT.

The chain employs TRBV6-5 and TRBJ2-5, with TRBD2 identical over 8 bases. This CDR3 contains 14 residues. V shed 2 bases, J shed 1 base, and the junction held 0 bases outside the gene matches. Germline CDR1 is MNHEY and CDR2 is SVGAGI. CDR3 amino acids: CASSYGTSQETQYF. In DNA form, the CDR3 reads TGTGCCAGCAGTTACGGGACTAGCCAAGAGACCCAGTACTTC.